Listed below are T cell receptor beta chains from one sample, sequenced in a study of blood T cells in healthy people across ages. MiXCR was run by TCRdb on the 5' RACE reads, yielding one entry per CDR3 protein. The sample shows roughly 2 million distinct CDR3 sequences, just under 50% of them seen only once. The sequencing input was blood. The source of these receptors is a woman aged 40-49 years in good health. The CDR3 runs from the conserved cysteine through the conserved F or W. The order of the fields is clone size, J gene, V gene, D gene, CDR3 protein, CDR3 DNA. D genes are given only for firm matches. Size tells how often a clone was seen (once, few, many) or the class of an expanded clone, and some rows leave it out.

>-|TRBJ1-2|TRBV28|-
CASRSSGLYGYTF
TGTGCCAGCAGGTCGTCGGGTCTCTACGGCTACACCTTC
>-|TRBJ1-6|TRBV2|TRBD1
CASRLTGGRNSPLHF
TGTGCCAGCAGGCTGACAGGGGGCCGTAATTCACCCCTCCACTTT
>-|TRBJ2-1|TRBV7-2|TRBD1
CASRQPDRGGNEQFF
TGTGCCAGCAGACAGCCGGACAGGGGTGGTAATGAGCAGTTCTTC
>-|TRBJ2-5|TRBV20-1|TRBD2
CSARDIFLTSGGASQETQYF
TGCAGTGCTAGAGATATTTTTTTGACTAGCGGGGGGGCCTCCCAAGAGACCCAGTACTTC
>-|TRBJ1-1|TRBV13|TRBD1
CASSPGGTGGTFF
TGTGCCAGCAGCCCTGGAGGGACAGGGGGGACTTTCTTT
>-|TRBJ2-5|TRBV15|-
CATSRDLGGGQETQYF
TGTGCCACCAGCAGAGATCTCGGAGGGGGTCAGGAGACCCAGTACTTC
>-|TRBJ2-3|TRBV2|-
CASSANPADTQYF
TGTGCCAGCAGTGCTAACCCAGCAGATACGCAGTATTTT
>-|TRBJ2-7|TRBV13|TRBD2
CASSLVLAGGPYEQYF
TGTGCCAGCAGCTTAGTCCTAGCGGGGGGGCCTTACGAGCAGTACTTC
>-|TRBJ1-6|TRBV4-2|TRBD1
CASSQSTGEDSPLHF
TGTGCCAGCAGCCAATCGACAGGGGAGGATTCACCCCTCCACTTT
>once|TRBJ2-3|TRBV5-5|TRBD1
CASSTGTGGKDTQYF
TGTGCCAGCAGCACTGGGACAGGGGGCAAAGATACGCAGTATTTT